The 21 T cell receptor beta chains below come from one sample, sequenced in a study of cytomegalovirus exposure and HLA in healthy donors. This table comes from immunoSEQ multiplex PCR, and its TCRdb copy is limited to in-frame clones, with some not included. Of 110,000 or so clones listed, approximately 94% are singletons. Sequencing was done on a sample of PBMCs. These receptors all stem from a woman aged 18-35 years in good health and CMV-seronegative.

This chain uses TRBV7-6 with TRBJ1-1; tentatively, D is TRBD1 (6 bases). The CDR3 sequence is 15 residues long. Between the trimmed V and J ends, which lost 4 bases and 3 bases, there was a span of 15 bases. CDR1 SGHVS and CDR2 FNYEAQ come from the germline V gene. CDR3 sequence: CASSYRQALDTEAFF. CDR3 DNA: TGTGCCAGCAGCTATCGACAGGCCCTGGACACTGAAGCTTTCTTT.

This rearrangement joins TRBV2 to TRBJ1-3, with D perhaps matching TRBD1 (6 bases). The CDR3 contains 15 residues. Germline loops: CDR1 SNHLY, CDR2 FYNNEI. Between the trimmed V and J ends, which lost 7 bases and 0 bases, there was a span of 13 bases. DNA for the CDR3: TGTGCCAGCATCCCCACAGGGTTCTCTGGAAACACCATATATTTT. It codes for CASIPTGFSGNTIYF.

The genes are TRBV28 and TRBJ2-1; TRBD1 might be the D (7 bases). In germline, CDR1 is MDHEN, CDR2 SYDVKM. Trimming pared 6 bases from V and 9 bases from J, leaving 18 bases between. This CDR3 is 14 amino acids long. In nucleotides, the CDR3 is TGTGCCAGCAGACCGGGGGAAGGGGGCATTGAGCAGTTCTTC. Its protein is CASRPGEGGIEQFF.

The chain employs TRBV13 and TRBJ2-2; D is perhaps TRBD1 (5 bases). Trimming removed 6 bases from V and 0 bases from J, with 8 bases in between. CDR3 size: 14 residues. CDR1 and CDR2 from the germline V gene are PRHDT and FYEKMQ (reference sequence). CDR3 nucleotide sequence: TGTGCCAGCAGAAGGGGCGCGAACACCGGGGAGCTGTTTTTT. Translation: CASRRGANTGELFF.

The rearrangement links TRBV20-1 to TRBJ1-1; D unresolved. CDR3 length: 11 amino acids. CDR1 is DFQATT, CDR2 SNEGSKA, per germline (reference sequence). Trimming removed 3 bases at V and 0 bases at J, with 2 bases between. The CDR3 DNA reads TGCAGTGCTAGCATGAACACTGAAGCTTTCTTT. Its translation is CSASMNTEAFF.

This clone appeared once. The gene calls are TRBV6-6 and TRBJ2-5; the match to TRBD1 covers 7 bases. The J call may be faulty, since TRBJ2-7 better matches the DNA end. Germline V CDR1 and CDR2: MNHNY, SVGAGI (reference sequence). This CDR3 region has 15 residues. CDR3 coding DNA: TGTGCCAGCACTAACACAGGGGCCACTTCCTACGAGCAGTACTTC. This gives the protein CASTNTGATSYEQYF.

This clone appeared a single time. The chain couples TRBV7-2 to TRBJ2-5; tentatively, D is TRBD2 (5 bases). This CDR3 is built from 15 residues. Trimming stripped 0 bases from V and 1 base from J, with 9 bases between. Germline V CDR1 and CDR2: SGHTA, FQGNSA. The CDR3: CASSLAGGSQETQYF. DNA of the CDR3: TGTGCCAGCAGCTTAGCCGGAGGCAGCCAAGAGACCCAGTACTTC.

The chain couples TRBV9 to TRBJ1-1, with D unclear. The CDR3 runs to 16 residues. V was trimmed by 3 bases and J by 3 bases, leaving 18 bases between them. Germline values: CDR1 SGDLS, CDR2 YYNGEE. CDR3 sequence: CASSERPQGADTEAFF. The CDR3 coding sequence is TGTGCCAGCAGCGAGAGGCCCCAAGGAGCGGACACTGAAGCTTTCTTT.

The rearrangement links TRBV5-1 to TRBJ1-1, with D maybe TRBD1 (5 bases). Germline V gives CDR1 SGHRS, CDR2 YFSETQ. With 1 base removed from V and 8 bases from J, the gap between germline ends came to 9 bases. This CDR3 contains 12 residues. Here the CDR3 reads CASSLQGREAFF. CDR3 DNA: TGCGCCAGCAGCTTGCAGGGTCGGGAAGCTTTCTTT. The variable domain in full, with the rest retrieved from reference TRBV5-1 and TRBJ1-1, is KAGVTQTPRYLIKTRGQQVTLSCSPISGHRSVSWYQQTPGQGLQFLFEYFSETQRNKGNFPGRFSGRQFSNSRSEMNVSTLELGDSALYLCASSLQGREAFFGQGTRLTVV.

This chain links TRBV7-2 with TRBJ1-1; no definite D call. Trimming pared 1 base from V and 3 bases from J, leaving 9 bases between. Per germline, CDR1 SGHTA and CDR2 FQGNSA. There are 14 residues in the CDR3. Here the CDR3 DNA reads TGTGCCAGCAGCTTAGGAGGCTTTGACACTGAAGCTTTCTTT. Translation: CASSLGGFDTEAFF.

The gene calls are TRBV9 and TRBJ1-2, with a tentative D call TRBD1 (5 bases). The CDR3 contains 14 residues. Germline values: CDR1 SGDLS, CDR2 YYNGEE. The V end was cut by 3 bases, the J end by 7 bases, with 16 bases between. This chain's CDR3 is CASSGLPGPGGYTF. The CDR3 DNA sequence: TGTGCCAGCAGCGGTCTTCCAGGGCCGGGTGGCTACACCTTC.

This chain links TRBV28 with TRBJ1-2; TRBD1 might be the D (6 bases). Germline CDR1 and CDR2: MDHEN and SYDVKM. This CDR3 spans 15 amino acids. V lost 7 bases to trimming and J lost 0 bases, with 15 bases between them. The chain's CDR3 is CASTLGRGSNYGYTF. DNA for the CDR3: TGTGCCAGCACCTTGGGGAGGGGGTCTAACTATGGCTACACCTTC.

The rearrangement uses TRBV7-9 and TRBJ2-7; 8 bases match TRBD2. Unmatched junction bases numbered 11, after V lost 0 bases and J lost 7 bases. Germline CDR1 reads SEHNR; CDR2 reads FQNEAQ (reference sequence). The CDR3 runs to 16 residues. As DNA, the CDR3 is TGTGCCAGCAGCTTAGCTGGGAGGGCCTCTAGCGGGGAGCAGTACTTC. Residues: CASSLAGRASSGEQYF.

V usage is TRBV7-2 and J usage is TRBJ2-7; D might be TRBD2 (6 bases). Trimming removed 1 base from V and 2 bases from J, with 21 bases in between. Germline V gives CDR1 SGHTA, CDR2 FQGNSA. This CDR3 has 18 residues. The CDR3 loop is CASSLVGGHLGGAYEQYF. CDR3 bases: TGTGCCAGCAGCTTAGTCGGCGGCCATCTCGGCGGGGCCTACGAGCAGTACTTC.

The rearrangement uses TRBV29-1 and TRBJ2-2; no firm D call. CDR1 is SQVTM and CDR2 is ANQGSEA in the germline V gene. Trimming shortened V by 4 bases and J by 2 bases, and 8 bases separated the two germline ends. This CDR3 region has 13 residues. DNA of the CDR3: TGCAGCGTTGGGCAGGAAAACACCGGGGAGCTGTTTTTT. Protein: CSVGQENTGELFF.

The gene calls are TRBV2 and TRBJ1-5; D is ambiguous. This CDR3 region has 14 residues. In germline, CDR1 is SNHLY, CDR2 FYNNEI. V gave up 5 bases and J gave up 0 bases, with 8 bases separating them. The CDR3 loop is CASSLTISNQPQHF. For the CDR3, the DNA is TGTGCCAGCAGTCTGACTATTAGCAATCAGCCCCAGCATTTT.

This chain uses TRBV7-2 with TRBJ2-3; tentatively, D is TRBD2 (6 bases). The CDR3 sequence is 17 residues long. Germline CDR1 reads SGHTA; CDR2 reads FQGNSA. Trimming took 3 bases from V and 0 from J, leaving 16 bases between them. The CDR3, as DNA: TGTGCCAGCAGCTTTCACACGACGGGAGCTAGCACAGATACGCAGTATTTT. Translating gives CASSFHTTGASTDTQYF.

The V call is TRBV4-1, the J call TRBJ2-1; 10 bases match TRBD2. V lost 6 bases and J lost 7; bases outside the gene matches: 9. Per germline, CDR1 MGHRA and CDR2 YSYEKL. This CDR3 comprises 15 residues. The CDR3 DNA is TGCGCCAGCAGTAAGCGGGGGGGAACCACTAATGAGCAGTTCTTC. As protein: CASSKRGGTTNEQFF.

In its sample, this clone was seen once. The chain combines TRBV18 with TRBJ1-1; D is unclear. CDR3 length: 13 residues. V lost 5 bases to trimming and J lost 1 base, with 8 bases between them. Germline V gene sequence: CDR1 KGHSH, CDR2 LQKENI. In DNA, the CDR3 is TGTGCCAGCTCATCAACAGCGAACACTGAAGCTTTCTTT. This codes for CASSSTANTEAFF.

V is TRBV7-2 and J is TRBJ1-1; D is unclear. The V and J ends lost 4 bases and 2 bases respectively, with 17 bases between them. The CDR3 is made up of 16 amino acids. Germline V lookup: CDR1 SGHTA, CDR2 FQGNSA. As DNA, the CDR3 is TGTGCCAGCAGCTCCAGGCTGTTCCAGATTAACACTGAAGCTTTCTTT. This encodes CASSSRLFQINTEAFF.

This clone is a singleton in its sample. The rearrangement links TRBV15 to TRBJ1-5; D is undetermined. CDR3 length: 15 residues. Germline V gives CDR1 LNHNV, CDR2 YYDKDF (reference sequence). The V and J ends lost 0 bases and 3 bases respectively, with 9 bases between them. The CDR3 nucleotides are TGTGCCACCAGCAGAGATCGGGGTTACAATCAGCCCCAGCATTTT. Translating it yields CATSRDRGYNQPQHF.